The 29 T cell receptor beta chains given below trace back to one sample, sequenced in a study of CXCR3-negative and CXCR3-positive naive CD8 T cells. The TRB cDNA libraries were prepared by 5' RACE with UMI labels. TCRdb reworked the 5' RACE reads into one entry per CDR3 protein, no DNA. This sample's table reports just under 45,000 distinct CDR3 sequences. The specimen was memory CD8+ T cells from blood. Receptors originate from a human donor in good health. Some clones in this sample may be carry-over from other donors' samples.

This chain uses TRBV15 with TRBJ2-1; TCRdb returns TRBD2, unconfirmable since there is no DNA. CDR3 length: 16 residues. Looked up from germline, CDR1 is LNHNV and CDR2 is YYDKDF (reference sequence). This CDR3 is CATSSVLAGGPDEQFF. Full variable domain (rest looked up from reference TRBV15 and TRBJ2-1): DAMVIQNPRYQVTQFGKPVTLSCSQTLNHNVMYWYQQKSSQAPKLLFHYYDKDFNNEADTPDNFQSRRPNTSFCFLDIRSPGLGDTAMYLCATSSVLAGGPDEQFFGPGTRLTVL.

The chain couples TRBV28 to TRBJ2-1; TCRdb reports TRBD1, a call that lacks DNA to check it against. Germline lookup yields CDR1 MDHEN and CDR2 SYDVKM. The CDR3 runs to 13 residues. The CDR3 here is CASSFNRGYEQFF.

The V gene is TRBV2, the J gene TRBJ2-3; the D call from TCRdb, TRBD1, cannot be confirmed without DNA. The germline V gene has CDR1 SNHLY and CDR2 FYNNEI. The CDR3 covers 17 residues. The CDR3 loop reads CASSEIWGQGSTDTQYF.

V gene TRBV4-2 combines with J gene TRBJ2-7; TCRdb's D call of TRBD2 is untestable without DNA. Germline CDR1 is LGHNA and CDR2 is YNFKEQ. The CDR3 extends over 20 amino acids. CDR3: CASSQTAGRTSGAPSYEQYF.

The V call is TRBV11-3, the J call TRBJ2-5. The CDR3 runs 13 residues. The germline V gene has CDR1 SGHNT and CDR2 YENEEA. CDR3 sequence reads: CASSPRNQETQYF. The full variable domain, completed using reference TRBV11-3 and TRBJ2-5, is EAGVVQSPRYKIIEKKQPVAFWCNPISGHNTLYWYLQNLGQGPELLIRYENEEAVDDSQLPKDRFSAERLKGVDSTLKIQPAELGDSAVYLCASSPRNQETQYFGPGTRLLVL.

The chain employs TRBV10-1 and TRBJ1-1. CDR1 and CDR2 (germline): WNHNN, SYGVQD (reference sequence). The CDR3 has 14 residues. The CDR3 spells CASSGRRTNTEAFF.

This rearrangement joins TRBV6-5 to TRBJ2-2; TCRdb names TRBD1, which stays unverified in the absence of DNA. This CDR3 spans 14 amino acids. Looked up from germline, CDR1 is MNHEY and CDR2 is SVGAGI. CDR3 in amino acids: CASSSPSRDGELFF.

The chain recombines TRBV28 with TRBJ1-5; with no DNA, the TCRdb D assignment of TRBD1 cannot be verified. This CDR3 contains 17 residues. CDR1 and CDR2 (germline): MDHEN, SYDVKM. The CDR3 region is CASSFPPTGYPNQPQHF.

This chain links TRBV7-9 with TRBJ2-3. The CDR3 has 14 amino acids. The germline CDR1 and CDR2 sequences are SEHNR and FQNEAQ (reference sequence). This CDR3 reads CASSIDLSTDTQYF.

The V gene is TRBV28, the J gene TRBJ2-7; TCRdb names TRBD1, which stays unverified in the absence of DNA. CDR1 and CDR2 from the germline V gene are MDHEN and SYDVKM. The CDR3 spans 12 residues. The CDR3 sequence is CASRQGNYEQYF.

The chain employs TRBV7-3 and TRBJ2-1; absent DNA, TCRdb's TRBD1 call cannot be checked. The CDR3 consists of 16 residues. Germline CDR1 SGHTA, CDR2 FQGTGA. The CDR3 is CASSLTGGLSYNEQFF.

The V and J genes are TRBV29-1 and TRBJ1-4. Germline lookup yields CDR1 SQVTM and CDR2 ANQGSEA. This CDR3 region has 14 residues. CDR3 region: CSARDFATNEKLFF.

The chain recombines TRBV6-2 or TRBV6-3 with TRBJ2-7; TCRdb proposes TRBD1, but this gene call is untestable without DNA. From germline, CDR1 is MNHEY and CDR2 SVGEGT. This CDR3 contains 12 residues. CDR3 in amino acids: CASSRDIYEQYF.

The CDR3 here is CASSKGTDTQYF. The chain joins TRBV6-2 or TRBV6-3 to TRBJ2-3. This CDR3 has 12 residues. Germline assignment: CDR1 MNHEY and CDR2 SVGEGT.

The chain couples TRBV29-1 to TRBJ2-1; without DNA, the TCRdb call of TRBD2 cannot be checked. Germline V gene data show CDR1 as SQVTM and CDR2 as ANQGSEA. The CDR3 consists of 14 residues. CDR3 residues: CSVNGRTTYNEQFF.

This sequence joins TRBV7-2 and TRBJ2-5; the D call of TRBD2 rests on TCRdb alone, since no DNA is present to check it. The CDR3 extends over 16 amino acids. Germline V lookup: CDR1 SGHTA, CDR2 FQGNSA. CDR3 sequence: CASSLVSGGVQETQYF.

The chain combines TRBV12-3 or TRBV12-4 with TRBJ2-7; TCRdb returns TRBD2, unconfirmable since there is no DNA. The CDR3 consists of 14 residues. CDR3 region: CASSPGGLSYEQYF.

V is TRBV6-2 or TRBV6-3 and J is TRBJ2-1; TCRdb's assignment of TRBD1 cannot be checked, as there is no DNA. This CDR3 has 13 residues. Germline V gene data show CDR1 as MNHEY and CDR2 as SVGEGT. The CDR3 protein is CASSLGGHNEQFF.

The CDR3: CSVADGWDSYEQYF. The chain joins TRBV29-1 to TRBJ2-7. Germline V CDR1 and CDR2: SQVTM, ANQGSEA. The CDR3 loop spans 14 amino acids.

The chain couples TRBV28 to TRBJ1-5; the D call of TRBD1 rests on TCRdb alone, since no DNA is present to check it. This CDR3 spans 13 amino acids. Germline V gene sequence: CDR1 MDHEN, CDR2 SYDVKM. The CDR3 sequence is CASSPPADQPQHF.

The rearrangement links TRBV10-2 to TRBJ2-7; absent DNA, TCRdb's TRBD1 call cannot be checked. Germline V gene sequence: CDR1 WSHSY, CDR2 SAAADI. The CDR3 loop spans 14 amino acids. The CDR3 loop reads CASSDPGTNYEQYF.

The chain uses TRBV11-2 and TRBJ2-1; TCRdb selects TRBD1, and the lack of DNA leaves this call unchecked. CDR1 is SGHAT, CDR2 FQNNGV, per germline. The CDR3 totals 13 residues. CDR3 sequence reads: CASSETGDNEQFF.

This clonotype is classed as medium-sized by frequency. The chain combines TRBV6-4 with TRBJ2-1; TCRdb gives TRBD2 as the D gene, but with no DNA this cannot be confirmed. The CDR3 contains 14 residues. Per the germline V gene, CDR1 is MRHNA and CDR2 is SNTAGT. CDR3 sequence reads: CASSEGLEGNEQFF.

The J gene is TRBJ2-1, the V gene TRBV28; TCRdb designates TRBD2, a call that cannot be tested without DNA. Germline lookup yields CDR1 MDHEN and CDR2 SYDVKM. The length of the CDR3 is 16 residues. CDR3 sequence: CASSTIPSGLYNEQFF.

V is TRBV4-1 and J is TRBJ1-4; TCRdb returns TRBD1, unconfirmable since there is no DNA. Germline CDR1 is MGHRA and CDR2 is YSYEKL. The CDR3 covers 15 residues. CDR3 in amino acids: CASSQGGLRNEKLFF.

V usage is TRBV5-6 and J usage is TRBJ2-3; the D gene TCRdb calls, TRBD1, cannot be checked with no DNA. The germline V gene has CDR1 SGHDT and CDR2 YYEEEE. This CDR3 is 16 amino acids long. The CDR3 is CASSWDRDRDTDTQYF.

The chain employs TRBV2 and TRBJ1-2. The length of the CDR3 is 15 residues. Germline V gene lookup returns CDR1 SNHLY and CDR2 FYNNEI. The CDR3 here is CASKWSSGLNYGYTF.

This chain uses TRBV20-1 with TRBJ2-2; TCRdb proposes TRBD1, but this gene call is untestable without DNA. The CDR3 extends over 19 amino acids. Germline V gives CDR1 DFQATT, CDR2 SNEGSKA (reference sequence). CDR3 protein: CSARDPGGDTPRGDGELFF.

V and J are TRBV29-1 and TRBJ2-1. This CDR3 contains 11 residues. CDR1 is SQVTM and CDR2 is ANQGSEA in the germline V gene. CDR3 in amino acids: CSVHRYNEQFF.